This T cell receptor beta chain is from a study of shared clonotypes between healthy human individuals. Trimming removed 5 bases from V and 3 bases from J, with 10 bases in between. From germline, CDR1 is MNHEY and CDR2 SMNVEV (reference sequence). This CDR3 is built from 13 residues. The assay was run at deep level. Original methodology: Junction-only sequences without quality scores came from ImmunoSEQ, so filtering differed. Profiled with immunoSEQ multiplex PCR; TCRdb holds only in-frame clones, not every one. V and J calls and clone size are those listed in that table; D and trimming were worked out from the DNA. The data contain roughly 2,000,000 clones, approximately 95% of them singletons. CD45RO-negative cells were positively selected for CCR7, leaving out terminally differentiated effector memory CD45RA+ cells. Recent vaccinations or acute infections were absent in the healthy HIV-negative adult donors.

The sample consisted of naive CD8+ T cells sorted from blood. The sequence was collected from a man between 18 and 35 years old in good health. The gene calls are TRBV27 and TRBJ2-5; no clear D. CDR3 coding DNA: TGTGCCAGCAGTAACAATCCTAAAGAGACCCAGTACTTC. Protein: CASSNNPKETQYF.